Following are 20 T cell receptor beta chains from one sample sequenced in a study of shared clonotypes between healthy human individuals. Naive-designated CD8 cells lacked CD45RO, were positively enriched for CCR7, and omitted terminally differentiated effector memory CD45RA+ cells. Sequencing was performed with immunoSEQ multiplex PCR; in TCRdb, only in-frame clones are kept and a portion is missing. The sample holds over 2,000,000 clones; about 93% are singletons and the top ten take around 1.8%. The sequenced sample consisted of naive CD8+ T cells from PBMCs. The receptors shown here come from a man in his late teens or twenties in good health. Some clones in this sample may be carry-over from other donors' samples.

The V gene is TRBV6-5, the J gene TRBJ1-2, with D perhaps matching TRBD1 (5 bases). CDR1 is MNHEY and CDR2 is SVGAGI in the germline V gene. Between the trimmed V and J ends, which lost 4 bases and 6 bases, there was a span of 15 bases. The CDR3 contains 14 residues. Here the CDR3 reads CASSSGTSPDGYTF. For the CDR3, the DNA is TGTGCCAGCAGTTCGGGGACCTCACCGGATGGCTACACCTTC.

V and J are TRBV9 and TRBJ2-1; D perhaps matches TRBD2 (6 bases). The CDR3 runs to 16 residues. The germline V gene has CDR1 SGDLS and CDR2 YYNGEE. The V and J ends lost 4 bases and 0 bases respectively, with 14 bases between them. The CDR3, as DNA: TGTGCCAGCAGCCTGAGGCTAGCGAGCTCCTACAATGAGCAGTTCTTC. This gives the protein CASSLRLASSYNEQFF.

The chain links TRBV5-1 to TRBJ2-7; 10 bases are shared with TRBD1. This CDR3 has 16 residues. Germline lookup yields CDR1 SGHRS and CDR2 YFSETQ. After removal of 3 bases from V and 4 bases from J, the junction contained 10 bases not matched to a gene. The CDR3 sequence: CASSSDRDRGKYEQYF. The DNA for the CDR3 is TGCGCCAGCAGCTCGGACCGGGACAGGGGTAAATACGAGCAGTACTTC.

The DNA of the CDR3 is TGTGCCATCAGTGAAGAGCGGTCCGTGGGGACCCAGTACTTC. Residues: CAISEERSVGTQYF. V is TRBV10-3 and J is TRBJ2-5, with D tentatively TRBD2 (5 bases). Deletions cut 3 bases from V and 7 bases from J, with 15 bases between. Germline lookup yields CDR1 ENHRY and CDR2 SYGVKD. The CDR3 extends over 14 amino acids.

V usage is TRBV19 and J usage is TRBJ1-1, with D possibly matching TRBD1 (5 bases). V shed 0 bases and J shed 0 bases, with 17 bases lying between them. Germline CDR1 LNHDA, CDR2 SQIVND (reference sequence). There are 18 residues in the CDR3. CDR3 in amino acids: CASSIDRVGHIMNTEAFF. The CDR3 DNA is TGTGCCAGTAGTATAGATCGTGTGGGGCACATCATGAACACTGAAGCTTTCTTT.

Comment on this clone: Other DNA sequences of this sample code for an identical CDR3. Written as DNA, the CDR3 is TGTGCCAGTAGTATGACTAGCGGGAGCCGCGAGCAGTACTTC. It encodes CASSMTSGSREQYF. The chain carries TRBV19 and TRBJ2-7; 12 nucleotides line up with TRBD2. Germline loops: CDR1 LNHDA, CDR2 SQIVND (reference sequence). The V and J ends lost 3 bases and 6 bases, in that order; junction bases with no gene match: 3. CDR3 length: 14 residues.

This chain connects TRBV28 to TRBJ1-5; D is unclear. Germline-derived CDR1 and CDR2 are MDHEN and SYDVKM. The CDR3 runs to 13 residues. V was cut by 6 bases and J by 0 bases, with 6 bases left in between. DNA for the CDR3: TGTGCCAGCAGGGCTTATAGCAATCAGCCCCAGCATTTT. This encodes CASRAYSNQPQHF.

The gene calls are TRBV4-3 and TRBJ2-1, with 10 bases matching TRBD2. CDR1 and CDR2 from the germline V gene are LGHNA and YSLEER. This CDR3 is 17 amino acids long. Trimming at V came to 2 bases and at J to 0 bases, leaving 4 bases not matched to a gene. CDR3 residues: CASSQLAGESSYNEQFF. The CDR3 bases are TGCGCCAGCAGCCAACTAGCGGGGGAAAGCTCCTACAATGAGCAGTTCTTC.

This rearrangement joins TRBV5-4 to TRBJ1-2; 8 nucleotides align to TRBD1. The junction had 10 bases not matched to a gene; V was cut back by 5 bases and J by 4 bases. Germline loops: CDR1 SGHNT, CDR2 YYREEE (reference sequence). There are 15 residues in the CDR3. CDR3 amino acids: CASRHPQGAGYGYTF. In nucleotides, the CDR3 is TGTGCCAGCAGGCACCCCCAGGGGGCAGGCTATGGCTACACCTTC.

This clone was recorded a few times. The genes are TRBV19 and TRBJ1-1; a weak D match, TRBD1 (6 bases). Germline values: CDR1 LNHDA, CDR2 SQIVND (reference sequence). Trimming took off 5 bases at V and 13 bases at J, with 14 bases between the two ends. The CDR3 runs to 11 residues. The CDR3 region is CASSVAGVGFF. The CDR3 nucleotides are TGTGCCAGTAGTGTAGCAGGGGTGGGTTTCTTT.

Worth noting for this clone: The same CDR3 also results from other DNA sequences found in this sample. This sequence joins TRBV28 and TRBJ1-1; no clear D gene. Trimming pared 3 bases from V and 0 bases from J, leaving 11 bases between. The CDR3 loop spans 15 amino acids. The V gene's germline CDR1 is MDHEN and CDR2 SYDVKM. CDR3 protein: CASSLEGRMNTEAFF. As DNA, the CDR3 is TGTGCCAGCAGTTTGGAAGGGCGGATGAACACTGAAGCTTTCTTT.

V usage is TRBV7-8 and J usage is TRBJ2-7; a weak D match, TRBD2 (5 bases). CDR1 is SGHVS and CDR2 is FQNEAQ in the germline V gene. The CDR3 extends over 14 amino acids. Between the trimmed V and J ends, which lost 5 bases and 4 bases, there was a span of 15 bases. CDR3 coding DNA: TGTGCCAGCAGCCCACGGACTTCTAATTACGAGCAGTACTTC. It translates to CASSPRTSNYEQYF. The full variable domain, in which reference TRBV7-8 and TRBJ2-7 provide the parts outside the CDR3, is GAGVSQSPRYKVAKRGQDVALRCDPISGHVSLFWYQQALGQGPEFLTYFQNEAQLDKSGLPSDRFFAERPEGSVSTLKIQRTQQEDSAVYLCASSPRTSNYEQYFGPGTRLTVT.

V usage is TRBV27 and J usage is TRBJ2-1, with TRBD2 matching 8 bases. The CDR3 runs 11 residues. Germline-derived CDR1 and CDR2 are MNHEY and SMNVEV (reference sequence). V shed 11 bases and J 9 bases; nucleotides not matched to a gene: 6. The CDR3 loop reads CAVLRGGEQFF. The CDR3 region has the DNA TGTGCCGTCCTTCGGGGGGGTGAGCAGTTCTTC.

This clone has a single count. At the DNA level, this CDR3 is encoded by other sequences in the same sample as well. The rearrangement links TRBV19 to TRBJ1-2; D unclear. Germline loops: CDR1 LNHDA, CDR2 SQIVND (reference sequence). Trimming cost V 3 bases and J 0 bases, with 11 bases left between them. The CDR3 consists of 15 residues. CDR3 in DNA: TGTGCCAGTAGTATCGGGCGGGCAGCTAACTATGGCTACACCTTC. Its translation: CASSIGRAANYGYTF.

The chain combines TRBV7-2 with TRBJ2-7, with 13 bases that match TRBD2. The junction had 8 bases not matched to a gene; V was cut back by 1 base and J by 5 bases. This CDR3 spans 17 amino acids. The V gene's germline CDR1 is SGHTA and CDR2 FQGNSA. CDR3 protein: CASSLGLAGGYFNEQYF. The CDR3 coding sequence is TGTGCCAGCAGCTTAGGACTAGCGGGAGGATACTTCAACGAGCAGTACTTC.

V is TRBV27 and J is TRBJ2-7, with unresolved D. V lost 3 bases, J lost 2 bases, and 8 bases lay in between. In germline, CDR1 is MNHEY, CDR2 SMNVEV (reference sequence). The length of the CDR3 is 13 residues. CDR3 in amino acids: CASSFRVTYEQYF. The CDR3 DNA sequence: TGTGCCAGCAGTTTTAGAGTAACCTACGAGCAGTACTTC.

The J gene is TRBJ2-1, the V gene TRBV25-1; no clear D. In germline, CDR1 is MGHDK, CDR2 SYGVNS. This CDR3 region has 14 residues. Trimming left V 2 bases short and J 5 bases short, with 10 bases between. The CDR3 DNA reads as TGTGCCAGCAGTGAAGGCTATTCCAACAATGAGCAGTTCTTC. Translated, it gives CASSEGYSNNEQFF.

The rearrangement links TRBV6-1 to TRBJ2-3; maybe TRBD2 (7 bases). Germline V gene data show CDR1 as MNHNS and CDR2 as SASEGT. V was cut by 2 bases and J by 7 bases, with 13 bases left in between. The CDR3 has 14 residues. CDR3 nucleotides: TGTGCCAGCAGTGAATGGGGGGGCAAATATACGCAGTATTTT. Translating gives CASSEWGGKYTQYF.

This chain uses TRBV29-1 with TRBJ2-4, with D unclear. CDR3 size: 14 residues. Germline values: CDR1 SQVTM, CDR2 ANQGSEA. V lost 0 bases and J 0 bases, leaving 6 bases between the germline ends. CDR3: CSVEDPLAKNIQYF. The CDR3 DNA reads TGCAGCGTTGAAGATCCTCTAGCCAAAAACATTCAGTACTTC.

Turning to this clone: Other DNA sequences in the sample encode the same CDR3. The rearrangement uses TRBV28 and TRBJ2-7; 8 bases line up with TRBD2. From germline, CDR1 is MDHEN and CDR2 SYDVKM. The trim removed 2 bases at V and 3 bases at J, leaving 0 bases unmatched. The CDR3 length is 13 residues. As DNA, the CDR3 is TGTGCCAGCAGTTTACGGGGGGGCTACGAGCAGTACTTC. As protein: CASSLRGGYEQYF.